Below, 27 T cell receptor beta chains from the same sample are listed, as sequenced in a study of cytomegalovirus exposure and HLA in healthy donors. The PCR had 60 Vbeta and 13 Jbeta primers. Only in-frame clones appear in the TCRdb table, and some are missing; sequencing was by immunoSEQ multiplex PCR. The data hold about 270,000 clones, with about 75% observed a single time. Sequencing input: PBMCs. The receptors shown here come from a female donor in good health and CMV-seronegative.

The chain joins TRBV6-1 to TRBJ2-7; TRBD1 agrees at 9 bases. Germline lookup yields CDR1 MNHNS and CDR2 SASEGT. Trimming at V came to 4 bases and at J to 1 base, leaving 8 bases not matched to a gene. The CDR3 totals 16 residues. CDR3 bases: TGTGCCAGCAGTGCCCTGACAGGGGGATCGTCCTACGAGCAGTACTTC. Its translation is CASSALTGGSSYEQYF.

This chain uses TRBV5-6 with TRBJ1-1; D is uncertain. The CDR3 consists of 14 residues. Germline values: CDR1 SGHDT, CDR2 YYEEEE. The V gene lost 4 bases and the J gene lost 4 bases, with 14 bases spanning the gap. Here the CDR3 reads CASSPRTGSTEAFF. The CDR3 nucleotides are TGTGCCAGCAGCCCTCGGACGGGATCCACTGAAGCTTTCTTT.

The chain combines TRBV7-3 with TRBJ2-7; 15 nucleotides align to TRBD2. V shed 5 bases and J 7 bases; nucleotides not matched to a gene: 6. This CDR3 has 15 residues. Per germline, CDR1 SGHTA and CDR2 FQGTGA. The DNA of the CDR3 is TGTGCCAGCAGCCGGACTAGCGGGAGGGCCGAGGAGCAGTACTTC. Protein product: CASSRTSGRAEEQYF. The complete variable domain, with remaining parts taken from reference TRBV7-3 and TRBJ2-7, reads GAGVSQTPSNKVTEKGKYVELRCDPISGHTALYWYRQSLGQGPEFLIYFQGTGAADDSGLPNDRFFAVRPEGSVSTLKIQRTERGDSAVYLCASSRTSGRAEEQYFGPGTRLTVT.

The count of this clone is one. V usage is TRBV21-1 and J usage is TRBJ1-5; the table's TRBD1 call for D was not verified on the DNA. TRBV21-1 is a pseudogene locus. This CDR3 comprises 12 residues. In DNA, the CDR3 is TGTGCCAGCAGGGACAGGTACGATCGCCAGCATTTT. Protein product: CASRDRYDRQHF.

This chain joins TRBV2 and TRBJ2-7; weak D call: TRBD2 (6 bases). There are 16 residues in the CDR3. Germline V gene sequence: CDR1 SNHLY, CDR2 FYNNEI. The germline V and J ends were trimmed by 5 bases and 4 bases, with 21 bases remaining between them. The CDR3 DNA reads as TGTGCCAGCAGTCTGGGACGAGCGCGGGAAGGGTACGAGCAGTACTTC. This gives the protein CASSLGRAREGYEQYF.

The rearrangement links TRBV4-2 to TRBJ2-7; the D gene is possibly TRBD2 (5 bases). The germline V gene encodes CDR1 LGHNA and CDR2 YNFKEQ. The germline V and J ends were trimmed by 2 bases and 1 base, with 12 bases remaining between them. The CDR3 sequence is 15 residues long. CDR3 amino acids: CASSQTSYPSYEQYF. The CDR3 bases are TGTGCCAGCAGCCAAACTAGTTATCCGTCCTACGAGCAGTACTTC.

The V and J genes are TRBV4-2 and TRBJ2-5; D call uncertain. V lost 0 bases and J 4 bases, leaving 18 bases between the germline ends. Germline CDR1 and CDR2: LGHNA and YNFKEQ. This CDR3 is built from 17 residues. DNA for the CDR3: TGTGCCAGCAGCCAAGATGGAGTCATGGCGAATTCAGAGACCCAGTACTTC. The encoded protein is CASSQDGVMANSETQYF.

The V call is TRBV2, the J call TRBJ2-7; D not resolved. The V end was cut by 3 bases, the J end by 5 bases, with 8 bases between. Germline-derived CDR1 and CDR2 are SNHLY and FYNNEI. The CDR3 extends over 12 amino acids. DNA for the CDR3: TGTGCCAGCAGTGATTCTGCGGACGAGCAGTACTTC. Its translation is CASSDSADEQYF.

This clone was observed once. In DNA form, the CDR3 reads TGTGCCACGACGTATGCTAGCGGGAGGATTTTGTCAAACACCGGGGAGCTGTTTTTT. Translating gives CATTYASGRILSNTGELFF. This chain links TRBV28 with TRBJ2-2, with 11 bases lining up with TRBD2. The CDR3 is made up of 19 amino acids. The ends lost 10 bases at V and 2 bases at J; junction bases unmatched: 18. Germline CDR1 is MDHEN and CDR2 is SYDVKM.

The chain combines TRBV7-9 with TRBJ1-2, with a possible D match to TRBD1 (5 bases). The CDR3 is made up of 15 amino acids. Germline loops: CDR1 SEHNR, CDR2 FQNEAQ (reference sequence). The germline V and J ends were trimmed by 5 bases and 6 bases, with 19 bases remaining between them. CDR3 nucleotides: TGTGCCAGCAGCGGAATCGACAGAGATCGTGATGGCTACACCTTC. Translation: CASSGIDRDRDGYTF.

This chain connects TRBV5-1 to TRBJ2-7; 14 nucleotides match TRBD2. Germline V gene data show CDR1 as SGHRS and CDR2 as YFSETQ. With V trimmed by 0 bases and J by 4 bases, 3 bases remained unmatched. The CDR3 is made up of 16 amino acids. In DNA, the CDR3 is TGCGCCAGCAGCTTGGGACTAGCGGGAGGGCAATACGAGCAGTACTTC. It is translated as CASSLGLAGGQYEQYF.

This clone has just a few counts. The CDR3 DNA reads TGTGCCAGCCCTCTTGGACAGGGGCGGAACACCGGGGAGCTGTTTTTT. Its translation is CASPLGQGRNTGELFF. The chain employs TRBV18 and TRBJ2-2; 9 bases line up with TRBD1. The germline CDR1 and CDR2 sequences are KGHSH and LQKENI. J gave up 1 base and V 8 bases, and 8 bases lay outside the gene matches. The CDR3 is 16 residues long.

This rearrangement joins TRBV7-8 to TRBJ2-7; no clear D. This CDR3 is 14 amino acids long. Germline values: CDR1 SGHVS, CDR2 FQNEAQ. V was cut by 1 base and J by 2 bases, with 9 bases left in between. CDR3 sequence (DNA): TGTGCCAGCAGCTTAGTGCAGGTCACCTACGAGCAGTACTTC. It translates to CASSLVQVTYEQYF.

This chain connects TRBV7-2 to TRBJ1-3; 8 nucleotides agree with TRBD1. CDR3 length: 15 residues. With V trimmed by 1 base and J by 5 bases, 4 bases remained unmatched. CDR1 and CDR2 (germline): SGHTA, FQGNSA. The CDR3 DNA follows: TGTGCCAGCAGCTTAGGAAACAGGGGGAGAAACACCATATATTTT. It is translated as CASSLGNRGRNTIYF.

The V and J genes are TRBV19 and TRBJ2-6, with 10 bases lining up with TRBD1. After removal of 4 bases from V and 0 bases from J, the junction contained 9 bases not matched to a gene. The length of the CDR3 is 19 residues. CDR1 is LNHDA, CDR2 SQIVND, per germline (reference sequence). DNA of the CDR3: TGTGCCAGTAGTACTCCCCTGGGACAGGGGTTCTCTGGGGCCAACGTCCTGACTTTC. This translates into CASSTPLGQGFSGANVLTF.

Worth noting for this clone: One end of the junction does not line up with germline, which may come from a read error. The same CDR3 can be traced to other DNA sequences in this sample. This sequence joins TRBV13 and TRBJ2-3; tentative D call: TRBD2 (6 bases). The CDR3 is made up of 19 amino acids. Germline CDR1 PRHDT, CDR2 FYEKMQ (reference sequence). The CDR3 reads CASSLGGYLVGGSTDTQYF. The CDR3 bases are TGTGCTAGCAGCTTAGGAGGTTACCTAGTGGGGGGAAGCACAGATACGCAGTATTTT. Combining the CDR3 with reference TRBV13 and TRBJ2-3 gives the whole variable domain AAGVIQSPRHLIKEKRETATLKCYPIPRHDTVYWYQQGPGQDPQFLISFYEKMQSDKGSIPDRFSAQQFSDYHSELNMSSLELGDSALYFCASSLGGYLVGGSTDTQYFGPGTRLTVL.

This chain joins TRBV5-1 and TRBJ2-1; 8 bases agree with TRBD2. CDR1 and CDR2 (germline): SGHRS, YFSETQ. CDR3 length equals 15 residues. The junction had 5 bases not matched to a gene; V was cut back by 6 bases and J by 0 bases. The CDR3 reads CASTRGGSSYNEQFF. CDR3 DNA sequence: TGCGCCAGCACCCGGGGGGGAAGCTCCTACAATGAGCAGTTCTTC.

This clone has more than one count but fewer than ten. This rearrangement joins TRBV19 to TRBJ1-1; perhaps TRBD1 as D (5 bases). Germline V gene data show CDR1 as LNHDA and CDR2 as SQIVND (reference sequence). The CDR3 covers 14 residues. The germline V and J ends were trimmed by 9 bases and 0 bases, with 14 bases remaining between them. The CDR3 sequence is CASRREGMNTEAFF. As DNA, the CDR3 is TGTGCCAGCCGACGGGAGGGGATGAACACTGAAGCTTTCTTT.

The DNA of the CDR3 is TGCAGCGTTGATGGCCCTAGCGCCAACACCGGGGAGCTGTTTTTT. It encodes CSVDGPSANTGELFF. The chain recombines TRBV29-1 with TRBJ2-2, with a possible D match to TRBD2 (6 bases). With 3 bases removed from V and 2 bases from J, the gap between germline ends came to 13 bases. Germline CDR1 is SQVTM and CDR2 is ANQGSEA. The CDR3 contains 15 residues.

The rearrangement uses TRBV28 and TRBJ1-6, with D maybe TRBD1 (5 bases). V was trimmed by 4 bases and J by 8 bases, leaving 12 bases between them. The CDR3 spans 14 residues. Germline V gene data show CDR1 as MDHEN and CDR2 as SYDVKM. The CDR3 here is CASSWGRSDSPLHF. The CDR3 DNA reads as TGTGCCAGCAGTTGGGGCCGATCGGATTCACCCCTCCACTTT.

For the CDR3, the DNA is TGTGCCAGCAGCCTACCACAGGGGGCCCGGAGCACCGGGGAGCTGTTTTTT. This codes for CASSLPQGARSTGELFF. The chain joins TRBV5-5 to TRBJ2-2; 9 nucleotides agree with TRBD1. Germline values: CDR1 SGHKS, CDR2 YYEKEE (reference sequence). There are 17 residues in the CDR3. V lost 4 bases and J lost 4; bases outside the gene matches: 11.

The chain couples TRBV9 to TRBJ1-1, with 7 bases matching TRBD1. This CDR3 has 15 residues. The V gene's germline CDR1 is SGDLS and CDR2 YYNGEE. Trimming removed 3 bases from V and 1 base from J; junction bases left unmatched: 6. The CDR3 nucleotides are TGTGCCAGCAGCGGGCAACAGGGGCCGAACACTGAAGCTTTCTTT. It encodes CASSGQQGPNTEAFF.

The genes are TRBV4-1 and TRBJ2-7, with 7 bases lining up with TRBD1. The CDR3 runs 14 residues. Germline CDR1 is MGHRA and CDR2 is YSYEKL. J gave up 7 bases and V 2 bases, and 8 bases lay outside the gene matches. The CDR3 DNA follows: TGCGCCAGCAGCCAACCGGGACAGAAAAGGGAGCAGTACTTC. It is translated as CASSQPGQKREQYF.

This chain connects TRBV27 to TRBJ2-2; the D is unclear. Trimming pared 6 bases from V and 2 bases from J, leaving 7 bases between. Germline CDR1 is MNHEY and CDR2 is SMNVEV (reference sequence). This CDR3 is 13 amino acids long. The CDR3 region has the DNA TGTGCCAGCAGCCAACTAAACACCGGGGAGCTGTTTTTT. It is translated as CASSQLNTGELFF.

The table lists this clone with a few counts. V and J are TRBV5-1 and TRBJ2-7; 7 nucleotides match TRBD2. This CDR3 comprises 15 residues. Looked up from germline, CDR1 is SGHRS and CDR2 is YFSETQ. Trimming cost V 0 bases and J 1 base; bases outside gene matches: 4. CDR3: CASSLGAGVSYEQYF. CDR3 bases: TGCGCCAGCAGCTTGGGGGCGGGAGTATCCTACGAGCAGTACTTC.

This clone was observed a single time. The gene calls are TRBV7-9 and TRBJ2-1; perhaps TRBD2 as D (6 bases). There are 13 residues in the CDR3. Trimming left V 4 bases short and J 8 bases short, with 12 bases between. CDR1 and CDR2 from the germline V gene are SEHNR and FQNEAQ (reference sequence). The CDR3 DNA sequence: TGTGCCAGCAGCTCCCCGGGAGTCGATGAGCAGTTCTTC. It specifies CASSSPGVDEQFF. The whole variable domain, filled in from reference TRBV7-9 and TRBJ2-1, reads DTGVSQNPRHKITKRGQNVTFRCDPISEHNRLYWYRQTLGQGPEFLTYFQNEAQLEKSRLLSDRFSAERPKGSFSTLEIQRTEQGDSAMYLCASSSPGVDEQFFGPGTRLTVL.

The V and J genes are TRBV5-1 and TRBJ1-1, with D possibly TRBD1 on 5 matching bases. The CDR3 consists of 17 residues. Germline V lookup: CDR1 SGHRS, CDR2 YFSETQ. V was shortened by 0 bases and J by 4 bases, with 19 bases between the two germline ends. CDR3 DNA sequence: TGCGCCAGCAGCTTGGAGCGGGGGAGGGCGAGGGGCACTGAAGCTTTCTTT. This sequence encodes CASSLERGRARGTEAFF. Full variable domain (missing parts from reference TRBV5-1 and TRBJ1-1): KAGVTQTPRYLIKTRGQQVTLSCSPISGHRSVSWYQQTPGQGLQFLFEYFSETQRNKGNFPGRFSGRQFSNSRSEMNVSTLELGDSALYLCASSLERGRARGTEAFFGQGTRLTVV.